This T cell receptor beta chain originates from a study of OX40 agonist ivuxolimab in advanced cancers. Study-level information: At approximately 80% male, the cohort had a mean age of approximately 64 years, ranging from about 23 to 79. Study-level results: Partial responders receiving 0.1-3.0 mg/kg showed among the lowest clonal expansion. Expanded clones tended on average to be more numerous among CD8+ T cells than CD4+.

Trimming at V came to 0 bases and at J to 5 bases, leaving 0 bases not matched to a gene. The germline V gene encodes CDR1 MNHEY and CDR2 SMNVEV (reference sequence). The length of the CDR3 is 14 residues. The protocol was immunoSEQ multiplex PCR, while the TCRdb copy is restricted to in-frame clones and leaves out a portion. The profile shows tens of thousands of clones, roughly 80% of them singletons. For this clone: What it recognizes is unknown.

The rearrangement links TRBV27 to TRBJ2-5; 10 bases agree with TRBD2. The receptor was derived from an adult with an advanced solid tumor such as melanoma, head and neck, liver or kidney cancer. The specimen was CD4+ or CD8+ T cells sorted from blood, collected in a trial of the OX40 agonist ivuxolimab. For the CDR3, the DNA is TGTGCCAGCAGTTTATCGGGACTAGCGGAGACCCAGTACTTC. Translated: CASSLSGLAETQYF.